Listed below are T cell receptor beta chains from one sample, sequenced in a study of identical twins. MiXCR, applied by TCRdb to the 5' RACE reads, yields one record per CDR3 protein. This table holds 400,000 to 550,000 distinct CDR3 sequences, approximately 22% found once. These data also featured in a second study, about T cells expressing NK-cell markers.

The source material was CD4+ T cells sorted from blood. Receptor source: a woman aged 18-29 years in good health. Each CDR3 is given with its conserved first and last residue. Size is omitted from some rows. Given values are once, few, many or a class for expanded clones.

>-|TRBJ2-1|TRBV6-5
CASRDSGTSVNEQFF
>few|TRBJ2-6|TRBV5-6
CASSAGQVGANVLTF
>few|TRBJ2-7|TRBV4-3
CASSRVLSSYEQYF
>few|TRBJ2-7|TRBV4-3
CASSQDSGFGEQYF
>few|TRBJ2-7|TRBV25-1
CASSGAGQTSGSADEQYF
>few|TRBJ2-3|TRBV7-9
CASSLFQGTDTQYF
>-|TRBJ1-1|TRBV20-1
CSAGGAGTEAFF
>few|TRBJ1-3|TRBV12-3/TRBV12-4
CASRREVPGYTIYF
>-|TRBJ2-1|TRBV10-3
CAISVPSHLDSTNEQFF
>-|TRBJ1-2|TRBV6-5
CASSYSGVYGYTF
>once|TRBJ1-6|TRBV29-1
CGGFTRGNSPLHF
>-|TRBJ2-1|TRBV25-1
CASGWREKSYNEQFF
>few|TRBJ2-6|TRBV29-1
CSVELNRGANVLTF
>-|TRBJ2-7|TRBV10-1
CASSEGRPPDEQYF
>few|TRBJ2-5|TRBV6-5
CASAGDQETQYF
>-|TRBJ1-1|TRBV7-7
CASSPGGYAEAFF
>-|TRBJ1-3|TRBV3-1
CASSHPRGAGNTIYF
>few|TRBJ2-3|TRBV3-1
CASSSRTTRDTQYF
>-|TRBJ2-7|TRBV2
CASSDQAYEQYF
>-|TRBJ1-1|TRBV7-3
CASSLTSGGNTEAFF
>few|TRBJ1-5|TRBV12-3/TRBV12-4
CASKHSNQPQHF
>-|TRBJ2-6|TRBV2
CASSPSRSGANVLTF
>-|TRBJ2-7|TRBV18
CASSPLQQVISGEQYF
>few|TRBJ2-7|TRBV3-1
CASSRYNYEQYF
>-|TRBJ2-4|TRBV7-9
CASSFGAGGTKNIQYF
>-|TRBJ2-5|TRBV7-9
CASSLWRDRKETQYF
>-|TRBJ2-2|TRBV29-1
CSVETGLFTGELFF
>few|TRBJ1-2|TRBV12-3/TRBV12-4
CASSPGQGLVGYTF
>few|TRBJ2-7|TRBV6-1
CASSVRDGLTYEQYF
>-|TRBJ2-7|TRBV12-3/TRBV12-4
CASSQLAGSSYEQYF
>-|TRBJ2-1|TRBV11-3
CASSSLDWTSGRKKTYNEQFF
>few|TRBJ2-1|TRBV27
CASLRQGGNEQFF
>-|TRBJ2-7|TRBV7-3
CASSAGSSYEQYF
>few|TRBJ2-2|TRBV27
CASSLDRRVTGELFF
>few|TRBJ2-5|TRBV4-3
CASSLGTSGSEAQYF
>few|TRBJ2-1|TRBV12-3/TRBV12-4
CASRHSGTGYNEQFF
>many|TRBJ1-2|TRBV20-1
CSALWTGMRYGYTF
>-|TRBJ2-1|TRBV23-1
CASIVYGNEQFF
>many|TRBJ2-1|TRBV24-1
CATSERSEQFF
>many|TRBJ2-1|TRBV20-1
CSAEGGGNEQFF
>-|TRBJ2-7|TRBV5-8
CASSPLSAYEQYF
>-|TRBJ2-7|TRBV29-1
CSVVTDEEYEQYF